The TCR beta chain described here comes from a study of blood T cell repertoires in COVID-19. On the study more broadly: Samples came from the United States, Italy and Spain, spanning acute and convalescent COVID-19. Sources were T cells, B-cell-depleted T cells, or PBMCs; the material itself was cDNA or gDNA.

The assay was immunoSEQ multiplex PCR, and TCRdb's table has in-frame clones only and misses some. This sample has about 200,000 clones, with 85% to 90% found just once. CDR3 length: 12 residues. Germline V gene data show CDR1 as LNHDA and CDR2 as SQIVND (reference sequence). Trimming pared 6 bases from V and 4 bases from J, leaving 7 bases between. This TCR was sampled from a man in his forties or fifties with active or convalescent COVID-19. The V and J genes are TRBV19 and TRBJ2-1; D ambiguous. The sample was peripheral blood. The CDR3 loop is CASRSLYNEQFF. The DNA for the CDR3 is TGTGCCAGTAGATCACTTTACAATGAGCAGTTCTTC.